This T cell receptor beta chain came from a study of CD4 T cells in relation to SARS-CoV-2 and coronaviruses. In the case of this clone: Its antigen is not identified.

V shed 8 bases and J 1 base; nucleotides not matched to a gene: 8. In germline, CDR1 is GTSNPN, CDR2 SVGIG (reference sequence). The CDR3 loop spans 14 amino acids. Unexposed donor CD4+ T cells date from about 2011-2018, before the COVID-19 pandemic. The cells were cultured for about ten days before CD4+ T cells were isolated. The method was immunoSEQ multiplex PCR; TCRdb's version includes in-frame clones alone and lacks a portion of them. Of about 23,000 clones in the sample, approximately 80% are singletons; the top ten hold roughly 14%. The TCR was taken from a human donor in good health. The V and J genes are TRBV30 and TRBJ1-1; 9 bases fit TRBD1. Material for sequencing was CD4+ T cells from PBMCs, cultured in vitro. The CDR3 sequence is CAGLGQGRNTEAFF. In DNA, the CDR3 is TGTGCCGGATTGGGACAGGGAAGGAACACTGAAGCTTTCTTT.